These 24 T cell receptor beta chains originate from one sample sequenced in a study of blood T cell repertoires in COVID-19. Profiling relied on immunoSEQ multiplex PCR, and the TCRdb table lists in-frame clones only, not all of them. The sample includes around 120,000 clones, around 80% of them seen just once. The sequencing input was peripheral blood. The source is a man aged 70 or older with acute or convalescent COVID-19.

This chain links TRBV3-1 (or the pseudogene TRBV3-2) with TRBJ2-3; 8 bases fit TRBD2. The germline V gene encodes CDR1 LGHDT and CDR2 YNNKEL (reference sequence). This CDR3 has 16 amino acids. V shed 1 base, J shed 6 bases, and the junction held 9 bases outside the gene matches. As DNA, the CDR3 is TGTGCCAGCAGCCAAGGAAGTAGCGGGGCTGGTGATACGCAGTATTTT. This codes for CASSQGSSGAGDTQYF.

The rearrangement uses TRBV20-1 and TRBJ1-1, with D unresolved. The length of the CDR3 is 12 residues. CDR1 DFQATT and CDR2 SNEGSKA come from the germline V gene (reference sequence). Trimming cost V 3 bases and J 3 bases, with 8 bases left between them. CDR3 region: CSASLRDTEAFF. The DNA of the CDR3 is TGCAGTGCTAGTTTGAGGGACACTGAAGCTTTCTTT.

This sequence joins TRBV28 and TRBJ1-4; D is undetermined. V was trimmed by 2 bases and J by 8 bases, leaving 21 bases between them. The V gene's germline CDR1 is MDHEN and CDR2 SYDVKM. The CDR3 has 17 amino acids. The CDR3 loop is CASSLGSNQPELEKLFF. The CDR3 coding sequence is TGTGCCAGCAGTTTAGGGTCTAACCAACCGGAGTTGGAAAAACTGTTTTTT.

This chain links TRBV19 with TRBJ2-2; D gene uncertain. V gave up 8 bases and J gave up 6 bases, with 13 bases separating them. CDR1 is LNHDA, CDR2 SQIVND, per germline (reference sequence). This CDR3 contains 13 residues. The DNA for the CDR3 is TGTGCCAGTTGTCGAGCGTCACCCGGGGAGCTGTTTTTT. Its protein product is CASCRASPGELFF.

The genes are TRBV28 and TRBJ2-3; D is perhaps TRBD1 (5 bases). Germline CDR1 MDHEN, CDR2 SYDVKM. The CDR3 is 15 amino acids. V lost 5 bases, J lost 2 bases, and 14 bases lay in between. CDR3 sequence (DNA): TGTGCCAGCAGTCCTCCCACAGGTAACACAGATACGCAGTATTTT. Translation: CASSPPTGNTDTQYF.

The chain carries TRBV3-1 (or the pseudogene TRBV3-2) and TRBJ1-2; D is unresolved. Germline CDR1 LGHDT, CDR2 YNNKEL (reference sequence). The CDR3 extends over 15 amino acids. V lost 1 base to trimming and J lost 7 bases, with 16 bases between them. CDR3 in amino acids: CASSQGGVAGPGYTF. Here the CDR3 DNA reads TGTGCCAGCAGCCAAGGGGGAGTCGCAGGACCTGGCTACACCTTC.

This clone was observed once. The J gene is TRBJ1-1, the V gene TRBV2; D is undetermined. The germline V and J ends were trimmed by 7 bases and 4 bases, with 16 bases remaining between them. CDR1 is SNHLY, CDR2 FYNNEI, per germline. The CDR3 runs to 14 residues. CDR3 protein: CASTSDPRVTEAFF. The DNA for the CDR3 is TGTGCCAGCACCTCTGATCCCCGGGTCACTGAAGCTTTCTTT.

This clone was detected a few times. This chain joins TRBV18 and TRBJ1-2; 9 bases are shared with TRBD1. This CDR3 is 15 amino acids long. V lost 3 bases to trimming and J lost 3 bases; unmatched junction nucleotides: 5. The germline gives CDR1 KGHSH, CDR2 LQKENI. The CDR3 DNA sequence: TGTGCCAGCTCACCCCGGGACAGGGCCTACTATGGCTACACCTTC. Its translation is CASSPRDRAYYGYTF.

V gene TRBV28 combines with J gene TRBJ1-2; 8 bases are shared with TRBD1. Germline CDR1 MDHEN, CDR2 SYDVKM. The CDR3 covers 14 residues. The V gene end was trimmed by 3 bases and the J gene end by 5 bases; junction bases not matched to a gene: 5. The CDR3 DNA reads as TGTGCCAGCAGTTTGCCTGGACAGGGTTATGGCTACACCTTC. It specifies CASSLPGQGYGYTF.

The chain combines TRBV5-1 with TRBJ2-2; D not resolved. Trimming took off 0 bases at V and 3 bases at J, with 9 bases between the two ends. Looked up from germline, CDR1 is SGHRS and CDR2 is YFSETQ. This CDR3 comprises 15 residues. CDR3 residues: CASSLVPRDTGELFF. In DNA, the CDR3 is TGCGCCAGCAGCTTGGTCCCCCGGGACACCGGGGAGCTGTTTTTT.

V and J are TRBV10-2 and TRBJ2-3; possibly TRBD2 for D (6 bases). The germline V gene encodes CDR1 WSHSY and CDR2 SAAADI. Trimming cost V 2 bases and J 0 bases, with 9 bases left between them. The CDR3 has 15 residues. CDR3 sequence (DNA): TGCGCCAGCAGTGAGACTAGCCGAAGCACAGATACGCAGTATTTT. Protein: CASSETSRSTDTQYF.

The genes are TRBV25-1 and TRBJ2-7; maybe TRBD2 (6 bases). Trimming took 2 bases from V and 7 from J, leaving 12 bases between them. The CDR3 runs 13 residues. Per germline, CDR1 MGHDK and CDR2 SYGVNS. This chain's CDR3 is CASSEAGSGEQYF. The CDR3 coding sequence is TGTGCCAGCAGTGAAGCGGGGTCCGGGGAGCAGTACTTC.

The chain recombines TRBV5-8 with TRBJ2-3, with D possibly being TRBD2 (7 bases). V was trimmed by 2 bases and J by 1 base, leaving 11 bases between them. This CDR3 comprises 15 residues. Germline assignment: CDR1 SGHTS and CDR2 YDEGEE. CDR3 sequence (DNA): TGTGCCAGCAGCTTAAGGGGGGGCCGCACAGATACGCAGTATTTT. It codes for CASSLRGGRTDTQYF.

The V call is TRBV2, the J call TRBJ2-6; D perhaps matches TRBD1 (5 bases). The CDR3 sequence is 15 residues long. Germline V lookup: CDR1 SNHLY, CDR2 FYNNEI. V dropped 4 bases and J dropped 2 bases, with 9 bases sitting between them. In DNA form, the CDR3 reads TGTGCCAGCAGTGTGGGGCAAGCTGGGGCCAACGTCCTGACTTTC. Translated, it gives CASSVGQAGANVLTF.

V gene TRBV5-6 combines with J gene TRBJ1-1, with 10 positions matching TRBD1. Germline CDR1 SGHDT, CDR2 YYEEEE. With 0 bases clipped from V and 5 bases from J, the junction kept 4 bases outside the gene matches. This CDR3 has 15 amino acids. CDR3 DNA: TGTGCCAGCAGCTTGGAGACAGGGGGCAGGACTGAAGCTTTCTTT. It is translated as CASSLETGGRTEAFF. The variable domain in full, completed from reference TRBV5-6 and TRBJ1-1, reads DAGVTQSPTHLIKTRGQQVTLRCSPKSGHDTVSWYQQALGQGPQFIFQYYEEEERQRGNFPDRFSGHQFPNYSSELNVNALLLGDSALYLCASSLETGGRTEAFFGQGTRLTVV.

The chain's CDR3 is CASSSRDTREYNSPLHF. The CDR3 DNA reads as TGTGCCAGCAGCTCCCGGGACACCCGGGAATATAATTCACCCCTCCACTTT. V is TRBV7-6 and J is TRBJ1-6; D is perhaps TRBD1 (6 bases). The CDR3 extends over 17 amino acids. V was pared by 4 bases and J by 4 bases, with 17 bases between. Per germline, CDR1 SGHVS and CDR2 FNYEAQ.

The rearrangement links TRBV15 to TRBJ1-4; D is unclear. V gave up 0 bases and J gave up 8 bases, with 13 bases separating them. CDR3 length equals 15 residues. The V gene's germline CDR1 is LNHNV and CDR2 YYDKDF (reference sequence). The CDR3 DNA reads TGTGCCACCAGCAGAGATCGGCAGGTACGGGAAAAACTGTTTTTT. This gives the protein CATSRDRQVREKLFF.

The chain couples TRBV18 to TRBJ1-2; TRBD1 is a possible D gene (5 bases). CDR1 KGHSH and CDR2 LQKENI come from the germline V gene. This CDR3 is 15 amino acids long. Trimming cost V 2 bases and J 3 bases, with 13 bases left between them. The CDR3 sequence is CASSPGAHRDYGYTF. The DNA for the CDR3 is TGTGCCAGCTCACCAGGGGCCCATAGGGACTATGGCTACACCTTC.

The rearrangement joins TRBV4-2 to TRBJ1-4; 8 nucleotides agree with TRBD1. V trimming: 4 bases; J trimming: 4 bases; junction bases outside the gene matches: 8. This CDR3 has 16 residues. The germline gives CDR1 LGHNA, CDR2 YNFKEQ. In nucleotides, the CDR3 is TGTGCCAGCAGCCCGGTCTTACAGGGGGATAATGAAAAACTGTTTTTT. The encoded protein is CASSPVLQGDNEKLFF.

The sample holds a few counts of this clone. V and J are TRBV7-2 and TRBJ1-2; TRBD1 might be the D (6 bases). Germline V gene lookup returns CDR1 SGHTA and CDR2 FQGNSA. The CDR3 is made up of 13 amino acids. With 5 bases removed from V and 2 bases from J, the gap between germline ends came to 9 bases. In nucleotides, the CDR3 is TGTGCCAGCAGCCCGGGACACAACTATGGCTACACCTTC. Amino acids: CASSPGHNYGYTF.

The chain carries TRBV12-3 or TRBV12-4 and TRBJ2-5; 7 bases are a match to TRBD1. J was trimmed by 1 base and V by 6 bases; bases with no gene match: 2. This CDR3 is 13 amino acids long. CDR3 in DNA: TGTGCCAGCAGGAGGGACAGCCAAGAGACCCAGTACTTC. It codes for CASRRDSQETQYF.

The V and J genes are TRBV6-5 and TRBJ1-2; D not certain. CDR1 and CDR2 from the germline V gene are MNHEY and SVGAGI. The CDR3 is 12 residues long. The V end lost 7 bases, the J end lost 4 bases, and 10 bases lay between the germline ends. The CDR3 sequence: CASTGDGYGYTF. CDR3 nucleotide sequence: TGTGCCAGCACCGGGGATGGCTATGGCTACACCTTC.

This sequence joins TRBV19 and TRBJ1-2; 11 bases match TRBD1. This CDR3 has 15 amino acids. V gave up 8 bases and J gave up 8 bases; unmatched junction bases: 13. Germline V gene sequence: CDR1 LNHDA, CDR2 SQIVND (reference sequence). CDR3 amino acids: CASGQGAQLKGGYTF. In DNA form, the CDR3 reads TGTGCCAGTGGACAGGGGGCACAACTAAAAGGGGGCTACACCTTC.

This chain joins TRBV10-3 and TRBJ2-1, with 9 bases identical to TRBD1. From germline, CDR1 is ENHRY and CDR2 SYGVKD. The ends lost 4 bases at V and 5 bases at J; junction bases unmatched: 3. The CDR3 runs to 14 residues. CDR3 amino acids: CAISVGTGNNEQFF. In DNA form, the CDR3 reads TGTGCCATCAGTGTGGGGACAGGGAACAATGAGCAGTTCTTC.